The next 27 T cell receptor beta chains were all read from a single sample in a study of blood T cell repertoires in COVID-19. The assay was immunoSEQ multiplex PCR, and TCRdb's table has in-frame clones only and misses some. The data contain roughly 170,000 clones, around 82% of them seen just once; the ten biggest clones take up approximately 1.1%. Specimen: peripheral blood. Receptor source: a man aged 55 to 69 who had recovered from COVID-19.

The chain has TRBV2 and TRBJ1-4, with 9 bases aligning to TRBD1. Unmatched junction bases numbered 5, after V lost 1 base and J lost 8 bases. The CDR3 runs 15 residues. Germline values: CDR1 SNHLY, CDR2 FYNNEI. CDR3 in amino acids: CASSEGGQGWEKLFF. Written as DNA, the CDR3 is TGTGCCAGCAGTGAAGGGGGACAGGGTTGGGAAAAACTGTTTTTT.

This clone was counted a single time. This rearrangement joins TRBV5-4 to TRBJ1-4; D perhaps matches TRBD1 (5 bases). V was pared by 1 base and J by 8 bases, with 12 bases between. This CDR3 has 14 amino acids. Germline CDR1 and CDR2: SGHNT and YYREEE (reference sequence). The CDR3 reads CASSLWGIGEKLFF. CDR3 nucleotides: TGTGCCAGCAGCTTGTGGGGCATTGGGGAAAAACTGTTTTTT. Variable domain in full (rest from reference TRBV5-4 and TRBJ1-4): ETGVTQSPTHLIKTRGQQVTLRCSSQSGHNTVSWYQQALGQGPQFIFQYYREEENGRGNFPPRFSGLQFPNYSSELNVNALELDDSALYLCASSLWGIGEKLFFGSGTQLSVL.

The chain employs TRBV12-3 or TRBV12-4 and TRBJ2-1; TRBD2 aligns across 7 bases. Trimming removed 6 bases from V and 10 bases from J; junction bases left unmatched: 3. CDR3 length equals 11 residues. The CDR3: CASRFGGEQFF. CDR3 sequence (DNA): TGTGCCAGCAGGTTCGGGGGGGAGCAGTTCTTC.

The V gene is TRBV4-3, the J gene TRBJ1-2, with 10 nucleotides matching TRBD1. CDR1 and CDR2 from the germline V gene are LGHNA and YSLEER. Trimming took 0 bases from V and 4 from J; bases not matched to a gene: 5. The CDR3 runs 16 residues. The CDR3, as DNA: TGCGCCAGCAGCCAAGATCGGGGACAGGGGCCCTATGGCTACACCTTC. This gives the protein CASSQDRGQGPYGYTF.

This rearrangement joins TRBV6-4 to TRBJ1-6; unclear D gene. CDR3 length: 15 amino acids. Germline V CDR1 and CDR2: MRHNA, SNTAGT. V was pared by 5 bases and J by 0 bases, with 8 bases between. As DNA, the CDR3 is TGTGCCAGCAGTAGGTCTAGCTCCTATAATTCACCCCTCCACTTT. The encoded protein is CASSRSSSYNSPLHF.

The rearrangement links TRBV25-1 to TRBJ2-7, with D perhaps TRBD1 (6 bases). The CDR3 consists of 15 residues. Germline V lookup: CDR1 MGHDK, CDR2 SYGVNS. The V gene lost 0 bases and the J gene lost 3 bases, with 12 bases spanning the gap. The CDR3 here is CASSEYLDSRYEQYF. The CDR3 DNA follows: TGTGCCAGCAGTGAATACCTGGACAGCCGCTACGAGCAGTACTTC.

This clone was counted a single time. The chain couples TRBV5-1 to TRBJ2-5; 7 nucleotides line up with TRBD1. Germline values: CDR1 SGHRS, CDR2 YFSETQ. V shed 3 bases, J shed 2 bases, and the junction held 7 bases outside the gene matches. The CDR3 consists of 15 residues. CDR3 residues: CASSYLQGPQETQYF. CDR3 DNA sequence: TGCGCCAGCAGCTACCTACAGGGGCCTCAAGAGACCCAGTACTTC.

The CDR3 is CASSLRPDTQYF. Here the CDR3 DNA reads TGTGCCAGCAGCTTACGTCCAGATACGCAGTATTTT. The rearrangement uses TRBV7-2 and TRBJ2-3; no reliable D call. V lost 2 bases, J lost 4 bases, and 4 bases lay in between. The CDR3 length is 12 residues. The germline CDR1 and CDR2 sequences are SGHTA and FQGNSA.

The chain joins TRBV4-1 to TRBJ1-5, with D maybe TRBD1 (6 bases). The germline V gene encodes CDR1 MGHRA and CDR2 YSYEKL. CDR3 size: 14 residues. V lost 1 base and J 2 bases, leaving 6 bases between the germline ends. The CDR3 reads CASSQAGGNQPQHF. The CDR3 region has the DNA TGCGCCAGCAGCCAAGCAGGGGGCAATCAGCCCCAGCATTTT.

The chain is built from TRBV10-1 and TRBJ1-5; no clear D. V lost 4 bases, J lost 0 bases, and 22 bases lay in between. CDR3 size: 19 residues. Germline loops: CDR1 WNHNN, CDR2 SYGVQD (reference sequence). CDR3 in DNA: TGCGCCAGCAGTGGGAGTCCCCCGGCGGAGGCAGATAGCAATCAGCCCCAGCATTTT. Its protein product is CASSGSPPAEADSNQPQHF.

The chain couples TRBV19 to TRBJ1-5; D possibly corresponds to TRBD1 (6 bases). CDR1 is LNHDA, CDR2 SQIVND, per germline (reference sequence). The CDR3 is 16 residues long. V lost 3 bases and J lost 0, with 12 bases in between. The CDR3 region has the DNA TGTGCCAGTAGTATCCATCAGGGGTATAGCAATCAGCCCCAGCATTTT. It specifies CASSIHQGYSNQPQHF.

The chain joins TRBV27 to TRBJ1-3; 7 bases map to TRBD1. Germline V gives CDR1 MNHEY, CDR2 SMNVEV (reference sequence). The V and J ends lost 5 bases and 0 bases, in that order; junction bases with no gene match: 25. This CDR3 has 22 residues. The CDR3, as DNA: TGTGCCAGCAGTCTCCGAGGGACAGTCCTTCGGGGCAACCTTAACTCTGGAAACACCATATATTTT. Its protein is CASSLRGTVLRGNLNSGNTIYF.

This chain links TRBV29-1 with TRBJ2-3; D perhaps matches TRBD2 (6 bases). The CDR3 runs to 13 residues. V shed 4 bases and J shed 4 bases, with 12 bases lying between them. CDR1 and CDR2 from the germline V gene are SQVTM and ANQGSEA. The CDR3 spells CSVGSSGPDTQYF. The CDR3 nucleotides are TGCAGCGTTGGAAGTAGCGGACCAGATACGCAGTATTTT.

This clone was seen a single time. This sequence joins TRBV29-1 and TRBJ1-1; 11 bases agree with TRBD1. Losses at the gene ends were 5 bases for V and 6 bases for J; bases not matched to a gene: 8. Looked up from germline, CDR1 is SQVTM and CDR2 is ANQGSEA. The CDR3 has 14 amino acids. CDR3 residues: CSVLPGQGAPEAFF. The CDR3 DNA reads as TGCAGCGTTCTACCCGGACAGGGGGCCCCTGAAGCTTTCTTT.

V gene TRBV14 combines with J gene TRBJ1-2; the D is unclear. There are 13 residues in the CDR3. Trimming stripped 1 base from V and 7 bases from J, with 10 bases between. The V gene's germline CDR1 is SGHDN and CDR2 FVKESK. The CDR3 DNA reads TGTGCCAGCAGCCAAGCGTCCTCTCGTGGCTACACCTTC. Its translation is CASSQASSRGYTF.

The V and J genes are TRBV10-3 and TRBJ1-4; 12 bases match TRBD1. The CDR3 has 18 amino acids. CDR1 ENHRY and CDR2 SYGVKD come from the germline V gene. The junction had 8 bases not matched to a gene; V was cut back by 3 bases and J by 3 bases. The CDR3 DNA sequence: TGTGCCATCAGTGAAGGGGACAGGGGGCGCGTAGCTAATGAAAAACTGTTTTTT. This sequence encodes CAISEGDRGRVANEKLFF.

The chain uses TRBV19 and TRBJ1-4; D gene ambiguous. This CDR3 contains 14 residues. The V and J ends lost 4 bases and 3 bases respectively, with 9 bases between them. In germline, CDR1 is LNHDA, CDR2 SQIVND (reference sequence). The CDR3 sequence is CASSTSWSNEKLFF. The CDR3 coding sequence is TGTGCCAGTAGTACCAGTTGGTCTAATGAAAAACTGTTTTTT.

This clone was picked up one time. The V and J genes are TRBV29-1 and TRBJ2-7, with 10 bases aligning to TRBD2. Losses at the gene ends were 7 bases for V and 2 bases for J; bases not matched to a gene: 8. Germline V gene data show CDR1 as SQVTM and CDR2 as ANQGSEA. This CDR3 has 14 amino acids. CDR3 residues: CSALTSGAPYEQYF. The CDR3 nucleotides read TGCAGCGCGCTCACTAGCGGGGCCCCCTACGAGCAGTACTTC.

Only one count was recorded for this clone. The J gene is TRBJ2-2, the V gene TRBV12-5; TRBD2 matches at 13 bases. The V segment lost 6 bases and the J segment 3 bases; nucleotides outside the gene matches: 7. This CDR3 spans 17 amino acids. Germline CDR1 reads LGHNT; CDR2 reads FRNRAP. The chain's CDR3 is CASGETSGGPYTGELFF. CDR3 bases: TGTGCTAGTGGGGAGACTAGCGGGGGGCCCTACACCGGGGAGCTGTTTTTT.

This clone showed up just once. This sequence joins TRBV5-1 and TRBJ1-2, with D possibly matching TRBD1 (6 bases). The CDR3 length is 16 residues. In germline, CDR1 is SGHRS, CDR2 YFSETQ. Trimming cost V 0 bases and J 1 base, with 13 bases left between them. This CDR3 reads CASSLGQGIINYGYTF. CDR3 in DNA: TGCGCCAGCAGCTTGGGGCAGGGGATAATTAACTATGGCTACACCTTC. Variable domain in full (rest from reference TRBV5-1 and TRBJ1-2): KAGVTQTPRYLIKTRGQQVTLSCSPISGHRSVSWYQQTPGQGLQFLFEYFSETQRNKGNFPGRFSGRQFSNSRSEMNVSTLELGDSALYLCASSLGQGIINYGYTFGSGTRLTVV.

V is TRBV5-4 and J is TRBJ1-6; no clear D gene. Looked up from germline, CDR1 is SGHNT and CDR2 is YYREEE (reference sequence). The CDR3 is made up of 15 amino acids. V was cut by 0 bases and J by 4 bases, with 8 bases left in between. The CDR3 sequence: CASSLESGYNSPLHF. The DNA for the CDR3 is TGTGCCAGCAGCTTGGAATCCGGGTATAATTCACCCCTCCACTTT.

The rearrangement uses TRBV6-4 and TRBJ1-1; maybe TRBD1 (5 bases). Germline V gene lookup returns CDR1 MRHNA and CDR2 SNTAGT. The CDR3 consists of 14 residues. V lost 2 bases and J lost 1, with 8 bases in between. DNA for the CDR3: TGTGCCAGCAGTGACCTAGGACAGAACACTGAAGCTTTCTTT. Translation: CASSDLGQNTEAFF.

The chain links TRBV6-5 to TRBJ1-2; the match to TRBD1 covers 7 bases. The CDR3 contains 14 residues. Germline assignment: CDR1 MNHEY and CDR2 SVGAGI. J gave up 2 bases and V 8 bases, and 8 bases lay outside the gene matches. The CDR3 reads CASYLRQGNYGYTF. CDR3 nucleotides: TGTGCCAGCTACCTCCGACAGGGCAACTATGGCTACACCTTC.

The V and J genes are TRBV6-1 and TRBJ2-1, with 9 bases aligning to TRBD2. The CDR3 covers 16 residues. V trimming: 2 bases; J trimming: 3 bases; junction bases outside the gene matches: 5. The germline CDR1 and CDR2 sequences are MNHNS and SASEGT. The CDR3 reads CASSELTSGYYNEQFF. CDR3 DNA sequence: TGTGCCAGCAGTGAATTGACTAGCGGCTACTACAATGAGCAGTTCTTC.

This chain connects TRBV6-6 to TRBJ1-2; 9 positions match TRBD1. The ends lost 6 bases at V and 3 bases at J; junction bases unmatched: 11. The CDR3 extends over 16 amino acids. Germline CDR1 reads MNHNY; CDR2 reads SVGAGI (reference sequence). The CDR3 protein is CASRRGQGPLDYGYTF. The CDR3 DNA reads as TGTGCCAGCAGGAGAGGACAGGGGCCCCTCGACTATGGCTACACCTTC.

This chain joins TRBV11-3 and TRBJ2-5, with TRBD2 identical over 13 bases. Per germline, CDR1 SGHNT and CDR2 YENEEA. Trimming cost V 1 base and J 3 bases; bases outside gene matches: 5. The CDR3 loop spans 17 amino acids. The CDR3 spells CASSLGSGTSGKETQYF. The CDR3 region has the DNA TGTGCCAGCAGCTTAGGTTCCGGGACTAGCGGGAAAGAGACCCAGTACTTC.

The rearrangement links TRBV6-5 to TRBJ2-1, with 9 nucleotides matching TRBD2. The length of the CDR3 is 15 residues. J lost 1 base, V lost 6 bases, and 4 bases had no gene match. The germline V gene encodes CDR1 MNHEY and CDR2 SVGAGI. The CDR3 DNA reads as TGTGCCAGCAGCCGGACTAGCGAGTCCTACAATGAGCAGTTCTTC. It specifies CASSRTSESYNEQFF.